The 14 T cell receptor beta chains below come from one sample, sequenced in a study of follicular helper T cells after annual influenza vaccination. Documented time point: 2013-2014 season, 7 days after vaccination. Sequenced by immunoSEQ multiplex PCR; TCRdb stores in-frame clones only, minus some. Of thousands of clones listed, approximately 90% are singletons. The sequences come from CXCR5+ CD38- circulating T follicular helper cells from blood, collected 7 days after influenza vaccination. Subset: circulating Tfh, non-naive CD4+CXCR5+PD-1+ (ICOS+CD38+ or ICOS-CD38-). The receptors here all came from an adult who received the influenza vaccine.

The chain has TRBV7-9 and TRBJ1-4, with 8 nucleotides matching TRBD1. The trim removed 3 bases at V and 6 bases at J, leaving 6 bases unmatched. Germline V CDR1 and CDR2: SEHNR, FQNEAQ (reference sequence). The CDR3 length is 15 residues. CDR3: CASSFGQGPDEKLFF. In nucleotides, the CDR3 is TGTGCCAGCAGCTTCGGACAGGGCCCTGATGAAAAACTGTTTTTT.

This clone was seen a handful of times. The chain employs TRBV10-3 and TRBJ1-2, with D unclear. V was trimmed by 7 bases and J by 7 bases, leaving 10 bases between them. This CDR3 contains 11 residues. CDR1 and CDR2 from the germline V gene are ENHRY and SYGVKD. CDR3 nucleotides: TGTGCCATCATGGGCGGGATTGGCTACACCTTC. Protein: CAIMGGIGYTF.

This clone was picked up a small number of times. The chain carries TRBV6-1 and TRBJ1-1; TRBD1 might be the D (6 bases). V lost 3 bases and J 4 bases, leaving 15 bases between the germline ends. The germline CDR1 and CDR2 sequences are MNHNS and SASEGT. The length of the CDR3 is 15 residues. The CDR3: CASSDLQGGITEAFF. The CDR3 DNA is TGTGCCAGCAGTGACCTACAGGGTGGAATCACTGAAGCTTTCTTT.

A note on this clone: At one end, the junction sequence differs from germline, possibly due to a read error. The chain combines TRBV4-1 with TRBJ2-3; TRBD2 matches at 11 bases. The CDR3 length is 16 residues. CDR1 MGHRA and CDR2 YSYEKL come from the germline V gene. CDR3 DNA: TGCGCCAGCAGCCGAGGAACTAGCGGGGGCACGGATACGCAGTATTTT. It specifies CASSRGTSGGTDTQYF.

The rearrangement joins TRBV2 to TRBJ2-7; the D gene is possibly TRBD2 (5 bases). V shed 6 bases and J shed 3 bases, with 12 bases lying between them. This CDR3 spans 13 amino acids. Germline V gene sequence: CDR1 SNHLY, CDR2 FYNNEI. CDR3 region: CASRTLAVYEQYF. In nucleotides, the CDR3 is TGTGCCAGCAGGACCCTAGCAGTCTACGAGCAGTACTTC. The full variable domain, with the rest looked up from reference TRBV2 and TRBJ2-7, is EPEVTQTPSHQVTQMGQEVILRCVPISNHLYFYWYRQILGQKVEFLVSFYNNEISEKSEIFDDQFSVERPDGSNFTLKIRSTKLEDSAMYFCASRTLAVYEQYFGPGTRLTVT.

The chain employs TRBV5-4 and TRBJ2-2; perhaps TRBD1 as D (5 bases). The CDR3 loop spans 14 amino acids. Between the trimmed V and J ends, which lost 4 bases and 6 bases, there was a span of 13 bases. Germline CDR1 and CDR2: SGHNT and YYREEE (reference sequence). The CDR3 reads CASSDDSQAGELFF. DNA for the CDR3: TGTGCCAGCAGCGACGACAGCCAGGCCGGGGAGCTGTTTTTT.

This CDR3 reads CASSSSGRGTFYEQYF. In nucleotides, the CDR3 is TGTGCCAGCAGTTCTAGCGGGAGGGGTACTTTCTACGAGCAGTACTTC. The chain combines TRBV6-6 with TRBJ2-7; 12 bases fit TRBD2. The V segment lost 4 bases and the J segment 3 bases; nucleotides outside the gene matches: 7. The germline CDR1 and CDR2 sequences are MNHNY and SVGAGI (reference sequence). This CDR3 has 16 amino acids.

The V gene is TRBV5-1, the J gene TRBJ2-7, with 11 bases matching TRBD2. The CDR3 contains 15 residues. V gave up 2 bases and J gave up 3 bases; unmatched junction bases: 4. Germline assignment: CDR1 SGHRS and CDR2 YFSETQ. Here the CDR3 DNA reads TGCGCCAGCAGCTTTAGTCTAGCGGGAGGCTACGAGCAGTACTTC. This gives the protein CASSFSLAGGYEQYF.

The V call is TRBV5-1, the J call TRBJ2-5; D call uncertain. The V and J ends lost 4 bases and 5 bases respectively, with 12 bases between them. The CDR3 length is 13 residues. Per the germline V gene, CDR1 is SGHRS and CDR2 is YFSETQ. The CDR3 sequence: CASSPPRRETQYF. In DNA form, the CDR3 reads TGCGCCAGCAGCCCGCCACGGCGGGAGACCCAGTACTTC.

The chain joins TRBV2 to TRBJ2-5, with 9 bases that match TRBD1. V gave up 6 bases and J gave up 2 bases; unmatched junction bases: 4. The germline V gene encodes CDR1 SNHLY and CDR2 FYNNEI. The CDR3 contains 14 residues. The CDR3 bases are TGTGCCAGCAGCGTAGACAGGGGGCAAGAGACCCAGTACTTC. Translation gives CASSVDRGQETQYF.

The V call is TRBV27, the J call TRBJ1-1, with D possibly TRBD1 on 5 matching bases. The CDR3 is 14 amino acids. The V end lost 2 bases, the J end lost 5 bases, and 12 bases lay between the germline ends. In germline, CDR1 is MNHEY, CDR2 SMNVEV (reference sequence). DNA of the CDR3: TGTGCCAGCAGTTTAAGTTGGAAGGGGACTGAAGCTTTCTTT. It translates to CASSLSWKGTEAFF.

The chain recombines TRBV10-3 with TRBJ2-7, with TRBD2 identical over 13 bases. Per the germline V gene, CDR1 is ENHRY and CDR2 is SYGVKD. This CDR3 comprises 15 residues. V was clipped by 10 bases and J by 3 bases; unmatched bases: 9. CDR3 DNA: TGTGCCACCAAACAGACTAGCGGGGGGAGCTACGAGCAGTACTTC. This translates into CATKQTSGGSYEQYF.

This clone has a single count. The V call is TRBV6-1, the J call TRBJ1-5, with TRBD1 as a possible D gene (6 bases). This CDR3 has 14 residues. With 8 bases removed from V and 10 bases from J, the gap between germline ends came to 21 bases. In germline, CDR1 is MNHNS, CDR2 SASEGT. CDR3 amino acids: CASGTGQSRSPQHF. The CDR3 coding sequence is TGTGCCAGCGGAACAGGACAGAGTCGATCACCCCAGCATTTT.

On this clone: The junction does not match germline at one end; this may be a read error. The V and J genes are TRBV7-7 and TRBJ2-2; D perhaps matches TRBD2 (6 bases). The length of the CDR3 is 13 residues. Germline lookup yields CDR1 SSHAT and CDR2 FNYEAQ (reference sequence). In DNA form, the CDR3 reads TGTGCTAGCAGCCGGAGGGACGCCGGGGAGCTGTTTTTT. This codes for CASSRRDAGELFF.